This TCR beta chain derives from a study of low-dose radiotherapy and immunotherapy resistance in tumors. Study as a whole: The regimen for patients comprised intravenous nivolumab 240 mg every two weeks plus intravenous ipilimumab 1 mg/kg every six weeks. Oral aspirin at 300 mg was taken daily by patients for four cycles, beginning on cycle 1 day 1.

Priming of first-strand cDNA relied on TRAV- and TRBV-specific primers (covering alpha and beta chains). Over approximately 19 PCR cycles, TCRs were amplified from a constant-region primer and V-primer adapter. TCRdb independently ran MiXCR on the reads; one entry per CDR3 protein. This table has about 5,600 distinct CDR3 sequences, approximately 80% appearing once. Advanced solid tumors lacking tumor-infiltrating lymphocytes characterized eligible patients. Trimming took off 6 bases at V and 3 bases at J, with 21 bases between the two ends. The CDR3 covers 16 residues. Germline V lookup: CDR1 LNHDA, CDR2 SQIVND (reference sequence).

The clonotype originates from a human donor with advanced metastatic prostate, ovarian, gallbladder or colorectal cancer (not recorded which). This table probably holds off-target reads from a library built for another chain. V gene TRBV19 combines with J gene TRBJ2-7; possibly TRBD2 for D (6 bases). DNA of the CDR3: TGTGCCAGTAGCGTCAACCCGGGGGTGATATTCTACGAGCAGTACTTC. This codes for CASSVNPGVIFYEQYF.